This TCR beta chain stems from a study of control samples from healthy donors and cancer patients (dated by TCRdb to about 2020). Remarks on this clone: The target of this receptor is not known. No base quality information exists; no much larger clone differs at one position.

The V and J ends are trimmed by 5 bases and 6 bases, leaving 21 bases between them. According to the germline V gene, CDR1 reads SGHAT and CDR2 reads FQNNGV. The CDR3 starts with the cysteine, ends with the phenylalanine, and has 16 residues. Only CDR3 DNA is held: 48 bases, read in frame from base 1. The library was built by means of the immunoSEQ multiplex PCR assay. Imported from immuneACCESS, the table was reduced by TCRdb to in-frame sequences with V and J called. These copies leave out some clones; in studies compared against another copy, an unresolved V gene accounts for under half, and the cause of the remainder is not known. This sample lists some 100,000 clones; roughly 92% were detected once. Approximately 3% of the sample is in the top ten clones.

The sequence was collected from a human donor in good health. The donor label of this sample is uncertain. The rearranged chain carries TRBV11-2 and TRBJ2-3; TRBD2 is possibly the D segment (7 matching bases). Material: blood. The DNA sequence is given as TGTGCCAGCAGCAAGATCCGGGGGGCCGGGGTGGATACGCAGTATTTT. Its protein reads: CASSKIRGAGVDTQYF.